Here is one T cell receptor (beta chain) with its context. Antigen: not known. Using immunoSEQ multiplex PCR, the repertoire was profiled, and TCRdb retains in-frame clones only, with some absent. Seen here are around 40,000 clones, 70% to 85% observed once, and the top ten hold 6.5% to 8%. The V gene end was trimmed by 0 bases and the J gene end by 3 bases; junction bases not matched to a gene: 1. The CDR3 totals 14 residues. CDR1 is MNHNY, CDR2 SVGAGI, per germline (reference sequence). These data originate in a study of early stage breast cancer tumors. Study context: Average read coverage per sample was approximately 9.1-fold. Findings and caveats of the study: Compared with adjacent normal breast, tumors showed roughly 2.5-fold denser, more clonal T cells.

This sequence was found in a person in their sixties with breast cancer. This chain connects TRBV6-6 to TRBJ1-2, with 7 bases matching TRBD1. Sequencing was done on a sample of blood. The CDR3 DNA reads as TGTGCCAGCAGTTACTCGCAGGGGGACTATGGCTACACCTTC. Its protein product is CASSYSQGDYGYTF.